This TCR beta chain was profiled in a study of shared clonotypes between healthy human individuals. For the study at large: The study used three CD4 naive, three CD4 memory, two CD8 naive and one CD8 memory plate per donor.

Assay used: immunoSEQ multiplex PCR; TCRdb lists only in-frame clones, some missing. The sample comprises hundreds of thousands of clones, 80% to 95% of which are singletons, and less than 25% rests with the top ten. Worth noting for this clone: Its cognate antigen is unknown.

The V end lost 1 base, the J end lost 3 bases, and 6 bases lay between the germline ends. The CDR3 is 13 residues long. Per germline, CDR1 SNHLY and CDR2 FYNNEI. Positively selected for CCR7, the CD45RO-negative cells used as naive CD8 cells excluded terminally differentiated effector memory CD45RA+ cells. Recent vaccinations or acute infections were absent in the healthy HIV-negative adult donors. Study-level points and caveats: Rarefaction indicated that sorted-subset sequencing remained incomplete although depth was large. A generally larger estimated richness was seen in naive subsets than in memory subsets.

Source material: naive CD8+ T cells sorted from blood. The chain links TRBV2 to TRBJ1-1; D not certain. The TCR was taken from a man aged 25 to 45 in good health. Here the CDR3 reads CASSEGVDTEAFF. CDR3 sequence (DNA): TGTGCCAGCAGTGAAGGAGTCGACACTGAAGCTTTCTTT.